A single sample is the source of the 7 T cell receptor beta chains below, sequenced in a study of radiotherapy plus CTLA-4 blockade in lung cancer. Libraries were prepared by immunoSEQ multiplex PCR; TCRdb keeps only in-frame clonotypes and omits some of them. In the table there are roughly 85,000 clones, around nine tenths of which are singletons. The sample consisted of peripheral blood, taken from a patient treated with radiotherapy plus ipilimumab. Source of these receptors: a human donor with non-small cell lung cancer that progressed on radiotherapy plus ipilimumab.

The rearrangement links TRBV11-3 to TRBJ1-2; no reliable D call. This CDR3 region has 11 residues. The germline V gene encodes CDR1 SGHNT and CDR2 YENEEA. V was cut by 8 bases and J by 8 bases, with 12 bases left in between. The CDR3 bases are TGTGCCAGCGGCACACCGCGAGGCTACACCTTC. It yields the protein CASGTPRGYTF.

The chain joins TRBV10-3 to TRBJ2-1, with 12 bases lining up with TRBD2. The junction had 11 bases not matched to a gene; V was cut back by 2 bases and J by 12 bases. Germline-derived CDR1 and CDR2 are ENHRY and SYGVKD. The CDR3 totals 16 residues. The CDR3 coding sequence is TGTGCCATCAGTGAGCCAGGACTAGCGGGAAACCCGTGGCAGTTCTTC. This encodes CAISEPGLAGNPWQFF.

This clone was detected a few times. The chain joins TRBV6-5 to TRBJ2-1; possibly TRBD1 for D (5 bases). Germline CDR1 and CDR2: MNHEY and SVGAGI. V was trimmed by 6 bases and J by 0 bases, leaving 12 bases between them. The CDR3 loop spans 15 amino acids. CDR3 bases: TGTGCCAGCAGCCGACAGACTGGCTCCTACAATGAGCAGTTCTTC. This gives the protein CASSRQTGSYNEQFF.

This chain links TRBV9 with TRBJ2-2; D is possibly TRBD2 (5 bases). The germline CDR1 and CDR2 sequences are SGDLS and YYNGEE. The CDR3 totals 17 residues. V gave up 0 bases and J gave up 4 bases, with 16 bases separating them. The CDR3 DNA is TGTGCCAGCAGCGTAGGGGGTGGTAGCGCCTTCACCGGGGAGCTGTTTTTT. Protein: CASSVGGGSAFTGELFF.

In this sample, this clone turned up once. This CDR3 is CATSRPPLGYEQYF. The CDR3 DNA reads TGTGCCACCAGCAGACCCCCTCTGGGTTACGAGCAGTACTTC. The V gene is TRBV15, the J gene TRBJ2-7; D gene unclear. V lost 2 bases to trimming and J lost 4 bases, with 12 bases between them. Germline CDR1 LNHNV, CDR2 YYDKDF (reference sequence). The CDR3 length is 14 residues.

As to this clone: Additional DNA sequences in this sample encode the identical CDR3. V gene TRBV9 combines with J gene TRBJ2-3; maybe TRBD2 (6 bases). The CDR3 runs to 17 residues. V was trimmed by 4 bases and J by 7 bases, leaving 25 bases between them. Germline V gene data show CDR1 as SGDLS and CDR2 as YYNGEE. CDR3 bases: TGTGCCAGCAGCTCTCGTAGTGGAGGCGGGGTAGAGCATACGCAGTATTTT. Protein sequence: CASSSRSGGGVEHTQYF.

This chain connects TRBV9 to TRBJ2-7; TRBD2 agrees at 7 bases. The CDR3 length is 14 residues. Germline loops: CDR1 SGDLS, CDR2 YYNGEE. The V and J ends lost 0 bases and 7 bases, in that order; junction bases with no gene match: 7. CDR3 nucleotides: TGTGCCAGCAGCGTAGATACTAGCGCCGGAGAGCAGTACTTC. It is translated as CASSVDTSAGEQYF.